This T cell receptor (beta chain) was profiled in a study of CD4+ T cells in melanoma. This CDR3 spans 13 amino acids. Germline V lookup: CDR1 MDHEN, CDR2 SYDVKM. V shed 7 bases and J shed 0 bases, with 7 bases lying between them. Findings of the study overall: Neoantigen-specific CD4+ T cells in melanoma reportedly had diverse differentiation states.

Data came from immunoSEQ multiplex PCR; TCRdb stores just in-frame clones and leaves some out. The sample consists of more than 90,000 clones, roughly 90% of them appearing once. Comments on this clone: Its target is unknown.

The chain has TRBV28 and TRBJ1-5; no firm D call. The sequence was collected from a human donor with melanoma. Specimen: peripheral blood. CDR3 region: CASMKYSNQPQHF. The DNA for the CDR3 is TGTGCCAGCATGAAGTATAGCAATCAGCCCCAGCATTTT.